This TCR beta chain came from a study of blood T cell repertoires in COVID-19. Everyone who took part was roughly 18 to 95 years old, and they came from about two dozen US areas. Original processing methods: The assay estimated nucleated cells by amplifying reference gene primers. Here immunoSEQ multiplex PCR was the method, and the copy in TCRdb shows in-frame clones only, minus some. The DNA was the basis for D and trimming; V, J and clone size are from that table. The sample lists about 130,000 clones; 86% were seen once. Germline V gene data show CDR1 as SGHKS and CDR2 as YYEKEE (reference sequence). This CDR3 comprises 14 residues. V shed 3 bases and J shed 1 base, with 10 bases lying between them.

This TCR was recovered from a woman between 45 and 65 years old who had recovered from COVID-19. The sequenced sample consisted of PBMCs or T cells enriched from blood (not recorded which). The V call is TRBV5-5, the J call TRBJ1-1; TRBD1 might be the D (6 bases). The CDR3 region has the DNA TGTGCCAGCAGCTCGCCGACAGGGAACACTGAAGCTTTCTTT. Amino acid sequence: CASSSPTGNTEAFF.